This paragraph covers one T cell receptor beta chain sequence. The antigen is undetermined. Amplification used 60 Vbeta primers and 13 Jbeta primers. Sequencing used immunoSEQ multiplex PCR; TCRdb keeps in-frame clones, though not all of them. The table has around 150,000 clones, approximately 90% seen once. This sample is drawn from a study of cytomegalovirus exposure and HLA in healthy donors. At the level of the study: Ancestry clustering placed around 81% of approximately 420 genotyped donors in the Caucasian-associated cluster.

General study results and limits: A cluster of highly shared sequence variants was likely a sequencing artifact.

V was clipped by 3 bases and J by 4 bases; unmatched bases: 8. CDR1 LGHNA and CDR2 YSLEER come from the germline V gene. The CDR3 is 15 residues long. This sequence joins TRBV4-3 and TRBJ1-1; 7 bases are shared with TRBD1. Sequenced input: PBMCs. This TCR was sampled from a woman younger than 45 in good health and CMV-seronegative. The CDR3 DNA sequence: TGCGCCAGCAGCCAGGCCCCGGGACAGTCCACTGAAGCTTTCTTT. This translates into CASSQAPGQSTEAFF.